This T cell receptor beta chain was found in a study of cytomegalovirus exposure and HLA in healthy donors. PCR primers comprised 60 Vbeta and 13 Jbeta primers. Assay used: immunoSEQ multiplex PCR; TCRdb lists only in-frame clones, some missing. The profile shows around 300,000 clones, roughly two thirds of them singletons. Worth noting for this clone: Its antigen is unknown.

Whole-study results and caveats: Listed as cytomegalovirus-associated were 150 to 200 TCR beta chains. Common viral pathogens seemed, in a later analysis, to connect with several of the most significant clusters. TCR beta sequences reportedly predicted the HLA-A and HLA-B alleles of most subjects accurately.

Sequencing was carried out using PBMCs. The sequence was obtained from a female donor in good health and CMV-seronegative.

The CDR3 spells CASSVGKQGNQPQHF. DNA for the CDR3: TGTGCCAGCAGCGTAGGAAAACAGGGGAATCAGCCCCAGCATTTT. J is TRBJ1-5 and V is TRBV9, with 7 bases lining up with TRBD1. The CDR3 consists of 15 residues. The V segment lost 0 bases and the J segment 4 bases; nucleotides outside the gene matches: 4. Germline V CDR1 and CDR2: SGDLS, YYNGEE.